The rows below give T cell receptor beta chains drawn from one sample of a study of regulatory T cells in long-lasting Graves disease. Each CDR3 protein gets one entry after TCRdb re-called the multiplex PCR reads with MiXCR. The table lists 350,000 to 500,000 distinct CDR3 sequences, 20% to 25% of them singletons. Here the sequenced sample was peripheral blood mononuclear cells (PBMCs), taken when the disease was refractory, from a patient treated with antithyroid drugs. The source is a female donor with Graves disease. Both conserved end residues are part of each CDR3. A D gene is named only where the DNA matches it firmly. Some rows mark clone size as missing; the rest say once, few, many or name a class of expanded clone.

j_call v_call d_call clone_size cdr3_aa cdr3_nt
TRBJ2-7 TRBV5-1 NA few CASSFLGQNYEQYF TGCGCCAGCAGCTTTCTTGGACAGAACTACGAGCAGTACTTC
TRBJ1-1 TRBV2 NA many CASTPPRSRAEAFF TGTGCCAGCACGCCTCCCCGGTCCAGGGCTGAAGCTTTCTTT
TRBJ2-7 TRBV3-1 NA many CASSQGTTSSYEQYF TGTGCCAGCAGCCAAGGGACGACCAGCTCCTACGAGCAGTACTTC
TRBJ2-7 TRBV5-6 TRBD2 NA CASSAGVAGEYEQYF TGTGCCAGCAGCGCGGGGGTAGCGGGAGAGTACGAGCAGTACTTC
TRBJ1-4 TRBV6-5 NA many CASSYSPSGGGEKLFF TGTGCCAGCAGTTACTCGCCCTCTGGGGGGGGTGAAAAACTGTTTTTT
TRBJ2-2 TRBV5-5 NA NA CASGGTLNGELFF TGTGCCAGCGGAGGGACCCTAAACGGGGAGCTGTTTTTT
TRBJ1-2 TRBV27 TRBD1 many CASSFRGQLVANYGYTF TGTGCCAGCAGTTTTAGGGGACAGCTAGTAGCTAACTATGGCTACACCTTC
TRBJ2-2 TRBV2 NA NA CASSGGSALNTGELFF TGTGCCAGCAGTGGGGGTTCAGCCTTAAACACCGGGGAGCTGTTTTTT
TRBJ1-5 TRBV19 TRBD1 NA CASRIRDRGLRKSNQPQHF TGTGCCAGTAGGATCCGGGACAGGGGGCTCCGGAAAAGCAATCAGCCCCAGCATTTT
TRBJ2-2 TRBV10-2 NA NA CASSDLKGQGRLGGAGELFF TGCGCCAGCAGCGACCTCAAAGGGCAGGGTCGTTTGGGAGGAGCCGGGGAGCTGTTTTTT
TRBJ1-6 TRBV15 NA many CATSRDQGMNSPLHF TGTGCCACCAGCAGAGACCAGGGGATGAATTCACCCCTCCACTTT
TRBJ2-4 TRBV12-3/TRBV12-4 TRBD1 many CASSSGQFNIQYF TGTGCCAGCAGTTCGGGACAGTTTAACATTCAGTACTTC
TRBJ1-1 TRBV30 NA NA CAWFPGVTEAFF TGTGCCTGGTTTCCAGGGGTCACTGAAGCTTTCTTT
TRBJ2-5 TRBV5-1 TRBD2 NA CASSPGLAGVQETQYF TGCGCCAGCAGCCCGGGACTAGCGGGGGTCCAAGAGACCCAGTACTTC
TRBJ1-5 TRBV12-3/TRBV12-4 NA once CASRPPPGGNQPQHF TGTGCCAGCAGACCTCCCCCGGGCGGGAATCAGCCCCAGCATTTT
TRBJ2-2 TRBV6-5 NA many CASSYGGLSTGELFF TGTGCCAGCAGTTACGGAGGGCTGAGCACCGGGGAGCTGTTTTTT
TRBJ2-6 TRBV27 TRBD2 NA CASSLSGGNSGANVLTF TGTGCCAGCAGTTTATCGGGGGGGAACTCTGGGGCCAACGTCCTGACTTTC
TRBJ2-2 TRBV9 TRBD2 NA CASSVSGLAGNTGELFF TGTGCCAGCAGCGTATCTGGACTAGCGGGAAACACCGGGGAGCTGTTTTTT
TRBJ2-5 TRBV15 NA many CATSKGEETQYF TGTGCCACCAGCAAAGGGGAGGAGACCCAGTACTTC
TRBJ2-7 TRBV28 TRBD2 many CASSYPPRGGAQIEQYF TGTGCCAGCAGTTACCCACCCCGCGGGGGGGCGCAGATCGAGCAGTACTTC
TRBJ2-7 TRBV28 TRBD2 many CASSFRPPGLAGVSSYEQYF TGTGCCAGCAGTTTCCGCCCACCGGGACTAGCGGGAGTATCCTCCTACGAGCAGTACTTC
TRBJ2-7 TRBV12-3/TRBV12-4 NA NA CASSIGAGAEQYF TGTGCCAGCAGTATAGGGGCTGGGGCCGAGCAGTACTTC
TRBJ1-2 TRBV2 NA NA CASQDGYGYTF TGTGCCAGTCAGGACGGGTATGGCTACACCTTC
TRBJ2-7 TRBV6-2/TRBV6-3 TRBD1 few CASSYSFVEDRGKYF TGTGCCAGCAGTTACTCGTTTGTAGAGGACAGGGGGAAGTACTTC
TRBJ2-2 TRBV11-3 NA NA CASSQDGARELFF TGTGCCAGCAGCCAAGACGGCGCCAGGGAGCTGTTTTTT
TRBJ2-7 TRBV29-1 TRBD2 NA CSVVGTKSLEQYF TGCAGCGTTGTGGGGACTAAGTCCCTAGAGCAGTACTTC
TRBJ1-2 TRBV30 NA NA CAWSVLGNGYTF TGTGCCTGGAGTGTGTTGGGGAATGGCTACACCTTC
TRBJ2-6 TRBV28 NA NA CASSPGPGANVPTF TGTGCCAGCAGCCCGGGGCCTGGGGCCAACGTCCCGACTTTC
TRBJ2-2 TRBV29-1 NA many CSVVPRLNTGELFF TGCAGCGTTGTTCCCCGACTGAACACCGGGGAGCTGTTTTTT
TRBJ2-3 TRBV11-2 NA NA CASRVRPEADTQYF TGTGCCAGCAGGGTGAGGCCGGAGGCGGATACGCAGTATTTT
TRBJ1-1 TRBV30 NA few CACCTPGPEAFF TGTGCCTGCTGTACACCGGGACCTGAAGCTTTCTTT
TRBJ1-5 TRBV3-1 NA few CASSRPTERSNQPQHF TGTGCCAGCAGCCGCCCAACAGAGCGTAGCAATCAGCCCCAGCATTTT
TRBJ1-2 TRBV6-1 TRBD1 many CASSLSGTGDGYTF TGTGCCAGCAGTCTCTCCGGGACAGGGGATGGCTACACCTTC
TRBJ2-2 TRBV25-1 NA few CASSEYSRNTGELFF TGTGCCAGCAGTGAATATTCCCGTAACACCGGGGAGCTGTTTTTT
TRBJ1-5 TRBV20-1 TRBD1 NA CSAEPTGRGNQPQHF TGCAGTGCGGAGCCGACAGGGAGAGGCAATCAGCCCCAGCATTTT
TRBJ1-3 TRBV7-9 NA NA CASSSTDKTGSGNTIYF TGTGCCAGCAGTTCGACAGATAAAACAGGGTCTGGAAACACCATATATTTT
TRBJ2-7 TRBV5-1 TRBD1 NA CASSLARDSSYEQYF TGTGCCAGCAGCTTGGCCAGGGACAGCTCCTACGAGCAGTACTTC
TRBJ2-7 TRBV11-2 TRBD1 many CASSTDRGDRPYEQYF TGTGCCAGCAGCACAGACAGGGGCGATCGGCCCTACGAGCAGTACTTC
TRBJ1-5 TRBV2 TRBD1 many CASTRTGNGNQPQHF TGTGCCAGCACCAGGACAGGGAACGGCAATCAGCCCCAGCATTTT
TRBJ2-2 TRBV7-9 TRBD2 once CASSLNRLARTGELFF TGTGCCAGCAGCCTTAATCGACTAGCCCGCACCGGGGAGCTGTTTTTT
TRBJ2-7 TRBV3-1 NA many CASSQRERSGEQYF TGTGCCAGCAGCCAGCGCGAGCGATCCGGTGAGCAGTACTTC
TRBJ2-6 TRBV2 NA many CASATGANVLTF TGTGCCAGTGCTACTGGGGCCAACGTCCTGACTTTC